Each of the 18 T cell receptor beta chains below was sequenced from the same sample in a study of T-cell memory formation after mild COVID-19. TCRdb passed the 5' RACE reads through MiXCR, listing each CDR3 protein once. Altogether hundreds of thousands of distinct CDR3 sequences are present, roughly 22% being singletons, with the ten largest covering approximately 12%. The sequenced material came from PBMCs or a T cell subset sorted from them (not recorded which). The receptors here all came from an adult woman who had mild COVID-19 (a few samples of this study predate the infection). Cell type and time point are not known.

In its sample, this clonotype was seen many times. The gene calls are TRBV20-1 and TRBJ2-7; D unclear. The CDR3 extends over 14 amino acids. The germline gives CDR1 DFQATT, CDR2 SNEGSKA (reference sequence). Trimming pared 5 bases from V and 3 bases from J, leaving 17 bases between. The CDR3 DNA is TGCAGTGCTTTTAGGGAATCGGGTAGCTACGAGCAGTACTTC. Amino acid sequence: CSAFRESGSYEQYF.

This chain connects TRBV24-1 to TRBJ2-2, with D unresolved. V dropped 0 bases and J dropped 1 base, with 5 bases sitting between them. The CDR3 is made up of 15 amino acids. From germline, CDR1 is KGHDR and CDR2 SFDVKD. CDR3 sequence: CATSDLQLNTGELFF. In DNA, the CDR3 is TGTGCCACCAGTGATTTGCAGCTGAACACCGGGGAGCTGTTTTTT.

The rearrangement joins TRBV5-1 to TRBJ2-5; D uncertain. Germline V gene data show CDR1 as SGHRS and CDR2 as YFSETQ. The CDR3 sequence is 14 residues long. With 0 bases removed from V and 4 bases from J, the gap between germline ends came to 10 bases. The CDR3 region is CASSLGREGETQYF. The CDR3 bases are TGCGCCAGCAGCTTGGGTAGGGAAGGAGAGACCCAGTACTTC.

This clonotype occurred many times. The genes are TRBV4-3 and TRBJ2-2, with a weak D call TRBD2 (5 bases). Looked up from germline, CDR1 is LGHNA and CDR2 is YSLEER. The CDR3 has 15 residues. With 1 base removed from V and 4 bases from J, the gap between germline ends came to 10 bases. CDR3 coding DNA: TGCGCCAGCAGCCAAGCGGGGAGTATCACCGGGGAGCTGTTTTTT. Its translation is CASSQAGSITGELFF.

The chain recombines TRBV12-3 or TRBV12-4 with TRBJ2-1, with D maybe TRBD1 (6 bases). There are 15 residues in the CDR3. V was shortened by 2 bases and J by 4 bases, with 12 bases between the two germline ends. CDR3 region: CASSLQGRKYNEQFF. CDR3 nucleotides: TGTGCCAGCAGTTTACAGGGGCGAAAATACAATGAGCAGTTCTTC.

In this sample, this clonotype turned up a few times. The genes are TRBV5-1 and TRBJ1-2; tentatively, D is TRBD1 (6 bases). The ends were cut back, 3 bases at V and 3 bases at J, with 9 bases in the middle. The CDR3 consists of 13 residues. Germline CDR1 is SGHRS and CDR2 is YFSETQ. CDR3 nucleotides: TGCGCCAGCAGCTCCCGGACAGACTATGGCTACACCTTC. Amino acids: CASSSRTDYGYTF. The full variable domain, with the rest looked up from reference TRBV5-1 and TRBJ1-2, is KAGVTQTPRYLIKTRGQQVTLSCSPISGHRSVSWYQQTPGQGLQFLFEYFSETQRNKGNFPGRFSGRQFSNSRSEMNVSTLELGDSALYLCASSSRTDYGYTFGSGTRLTVV.

This clonotype was observed at least ten times. The J gene is TRBJ1-2, the V gene TRBV3-1; D call uncertain. The germline V gene encodes CDR1 LGHDT and CDR2 YNNKEL (reference sequence). The CDR3 totals 13 residues. The germline V and J ends were trimmed by 4 bases and 2 bases, with 8 bases remaining between them. CDR3 nucleotide sequence: TGTGCCAGCAGCCCGAGTATCAACTATGGCTACACCTTC. Encoded protein: CASSPSINYGYTF.

V and J are TRBV29-1 and TRBJ2-1; D not resolved. Looked up from germline, CDR1 is SQVTM and CDR2 is ANQGSEA. This CDR3 has 14 residues. The V end lost 8 bases, the J end lost 0 bases, and 14 bases lay between the germline ends. The CDR3 bases are TGCAGCTCCGAGAGGTCGATCTCCTACAATGAGCAGTTCTTC. This sequence encodes CSSERSISYNEQFF.

V usage is TRBV29-1 and J usage is TRBJ2-7, with D perhaps assigned TRBD1 or TRBD2 (6 bases each). V lost 7 bases to trimming and J lost 1 base, with 17 bases between them. The CDR3 sequence is 14 residues long. Germline CDR1 reads SQVTM; CDR2 reads ANQGSEA. CDR3 DNA sequence: TGCAGCGCCGGAGGGACATCTAAATCCTACGAGCAGTACTTC. This codes for CSAGGTSKSYEQYF.

The V call is TRBV19, the J call TRBJ1-4; a weak D match, TRBD1 (5 bases). Germline V CDR1 and CDR2: LNHDA, SQIVND (reference sequence). Trimming removed 5 bases from V and 0 bases from J, with 10 bases in between. This CDR3 is built from 15 residues. The CDR3 DNA sequence: TGTGCCAGTAGTCTACGGGGGTCAACTAATGAAAAACTGTTTTTT. It encodes CASSLRGSTNEKLFF.

In its sample, this clonotype was seen a few times. The chain recombines TRBV12-3 or TRBV12-4 with TRBJ1-4, with 10 bases that match TRBD1. The CDR3 covers 14 residues. Unmatched junction bases numbered 5, after V lost 6 bases and J lost 7 bases. CDR3 protein: CASSPGQGTEKLFF. DNA for the CDR3: TGTGCCAGCAGCCCGGGACAGGGGACTGAAAAACTGTTTTTT.

This sequence joins TRBV7-2 and TRBJ2-1; D gene ambiguous. Per the germline V gene, CDR1 is SGHTA and CDR2 is FQGNSA. The CDR3 is made up of 16 amino acids. Trimming removed 2 bases from V and 4 bases from J, with 15 bases in between. The CDR3 protein is CASSLQASPPYNEQFF. The CDR3 bases are TGTGCCAGCAGCTTACAGGCTTCCCCACCTTACAATGAGCAGTTCTTC.

This clonotype was found once. The chain uses TRBV9 and TRBJ1-1, with D perhaps matching TRBD1 (6 bases). CDR1 and CDR2 from the germline V gene are SGDLS and YYNGEE. V was pared by 3 bases and J by 4 bases, with 13 bases between. The CDR3 runs 14 residues. CDR3 residues: CASSALQGSTEAFF. DNA for the CDR3: TGTGCCAGCAGCGCCTTACAGGGATCCACTGAAGCTTTCTTT.

Comments on this clonotype: Given the absence of the conserved phenylalanine or tryptophan at the CDR3 end, a read error is likely. The chain recombines TRBV6-2 or TRBV6-3 with TRBJ2-7; TRBD1 matches 8 bases. J lost 0 bases, V lost 8 bases, and 6 bases had no gene match. CDR3 length: 14 amino acids. CDR1 is MNHEY, CDR2 SVGEGT, per germline. CDR3 protein: CASRDRISSYEQYY. CDR3 nucleotides: TGTGCCAGCCGGGACAGGATCAGCTCCTACGAGCAGTACTAC.

J is TRBJ2-7 and V is TRBV5-1; D not certain. Germline assignment: CDR1 SGHRS and CDR2 YFSETQ. V lost 0 bases and J 3 bases, leaving 13 bases between the germline ends. This CDR3 has 15 residues. The CDR3 coding sequence is TGCGCCAGCAGCTTGGACTCGGGCGCGCACTACGAGCAGTACTTC. This encodes CASSLDSGAHYEQYF.

This clonotype has a count of ten or more. This chain links TRBV11-2 with TRBJ2-4; the D is unclear. The ends were cut back, 0 bases at V and 1 base at J, with 7 bases in the middle. The CDR3 extends over 15 amino acids. The germline V gene encodes CDR1 SGHAT and CDR2 FQNNGV. The CDR3 nucleotides are TGTGCCAGCAGCTTAGACCGTTCGGCCAAAAACATTCAGTACTTC. Protein sequence: CASSLDRSAKNIQYF.

The chain joins TRBV19 to TRBJ1-2, with D hard to call. Germline CDR1 LNHDA, CDR2 SQIVND (reference sequence). Trimming left V 7 bases short and J 2 bases short, with 8 bases between. The CDR3 extends over 12 amino acids. CDR3 coding DNA: TGTGCCAGTAAAGATCGGAACTATGGCTACACCTTC. Translated: CASKDRNYGYTF.

This clonotype was observed a few times. The CDR3 region has the DNA TGTGCCAGCAGCCAAGCCGTAAGGGCCCGAGTCACTGAAGCTTTCTTT. This translates into CASSQAVRARVTEAFF. The rearrangement uses TRBV3-1 and TRBJ1-1; D unclear. The CDR3 has 16 residues. V was shortened by 1 base and J by 4 bases, with 16 bases between the two germline ends. Germline V CDR1 and CDR2: LGHDT, YNNKEL (reference sequence). Supplemented by reference TRBV3-1 and TRBJ1-1, the full variable domain reads DTAVSQTPKYLVTQMGNDKSIKCEQNLGHDTMYWYKQDSKKFLKIMFSYNNKELIINETVPNRFSPKSPDKAHLNLHINSLELGDSAVYFCASSQAVRARVTEAFFGQGTRLTVV.